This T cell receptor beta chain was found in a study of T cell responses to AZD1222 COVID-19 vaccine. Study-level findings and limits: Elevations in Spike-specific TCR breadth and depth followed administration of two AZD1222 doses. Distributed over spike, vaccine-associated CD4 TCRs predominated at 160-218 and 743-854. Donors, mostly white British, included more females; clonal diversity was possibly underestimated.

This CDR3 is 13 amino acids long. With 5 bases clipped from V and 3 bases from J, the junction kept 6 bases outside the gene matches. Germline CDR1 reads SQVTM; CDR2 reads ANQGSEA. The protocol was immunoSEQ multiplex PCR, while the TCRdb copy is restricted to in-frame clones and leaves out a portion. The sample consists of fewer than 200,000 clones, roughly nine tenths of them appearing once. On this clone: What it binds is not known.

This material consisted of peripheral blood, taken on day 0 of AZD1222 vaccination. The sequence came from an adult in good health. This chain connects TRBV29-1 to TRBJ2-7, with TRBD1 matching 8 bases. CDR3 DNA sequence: TGCAGCGTTTACGGGACAGGCAACTACGAGCAGTACTTC. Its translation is CSVYGTGNYEQYF.